This T cell receptor beta chain was sequenced for a study of T cell clones after liver transplantation. About the study: Third-party-reactive TCRbeta sequences from pre-transplant mixed lymphocyte reactions served as antigen-independent comparators.

General observations from the study: Low donor cell numbers restricted donor-reactive repertoire measurement in two subjects.

Method: immunoSEQ multiplex PCR; TCRdb's copy keeps in-frame clones and lacks some. The data contain about 45,000 clones, 86% of them seen just once; the ten biggest clones take up 2% to 2.5%. In the case of this clone: The antigen remains undetermined.

The sequenced sample was CD4+ T cells from blood, obtained 24 months after liver transplant. The TCR sequence derives from a human patient who received a liver transplant. Some T cells may be the graft donor's.

The chain's CDR3 is CASSLAGTAAGEQYF. The DNA for the CDR3 is TGCGCCAGCAGCTTGGCCGGGACAGCAGCGGGGGAGCAGTACTTC. The chain recombines TRBV5-1 with TRBJ2-7; D tentatively fits TRBD1 or TRBD2 (7 bases each). The ends were cut back, 0 bases at V and 7 bases at J, with 17 bases in the middle. Per germline, CDR1 SGHRS and CDR2 YFSETQ. This CDR3 region has 15 residues.